Below, one TCR beta chain is given with its context. What this receptor recognizes is not known. No base quality information exists; no much larger clone differs at one position. Including cysteine and phenylalanine, the CDR3 has 14 amino acids. Of all the DNA, just the CDR3 is kept, 42 bases in frame from base 1. Germline trimming: 6 bases from V, 1 base from J; junction bases outside gene matches: 4. CDR1 and CDR2, per the germline V gene (reference sequence), are MNHEY and SMNVEV. Using the deep immunoSEQ assay, multiplex PCR amplified TCR CDR3 regions from genomic DNA. Extracted genomic DNA from each cell subset was distributed evenly across all wells of several immunoSEQ 96-well plates, and each plate was treated as a replicate. For sorted subsets, each replicate PCR was loaded with roughly 0.2 ug genomic DNA, equivalent to 30,000 or so T cell genomes. The purified libraries were quantified using a Qubit 3.0 fluorometer, sized with a Bioanalyzer 2100, and then quantified again using the KAPA Library Quantification kit. Every immunoSEQ 96-well plate was sequenced on a separate single-read 150-cycle Illumina NextSeq 550 flow cell. Under the source paper's analysis protocol: The immunoSEQ output contained only junctional sequences without quality scores, so filtering could not match that applied to full-length reads. To assign V/J genes and CDR3, sequences were annotated against IMGT germline references using PyIR, a Python wrapper for IgBLAST v1.9. Any read was removed if the V/J assignment was weak (E-value above 1e-6), the CDR3 was missing, or the read contained stop codons, out-of-frame junctions, or ambiguous translated residues. V3J clonotypes were defined as sequences sharing the same inferred V gene, J gene, and CDR3 amino acid sequence. The percentage overlap between two repertoires was calculated by dividing the number of shared unique clonotypes by the size of the smaller repertoire. Richness of each repertoire was evaluated using RTK rarefaction, the Chao1 estimator, and Recon v2.1 estimates of unobserved clonotypes. For all TCRbeta clonotypes obtained by the gDNA method from a handful of donors, generation probabilities were computed with OLGA. TCRdb holds this immuneACCESS table with in-frame rearrangements only. Some clones are missing; in checked studies, unresolved V genes explain under half, and the rest has no known cause. That table is the source of V, J and clone size, and D and trimming were worked out from the DNA. For this sample the table gives hundreds of thousands of clones, of which about 78% were detected only once. The top ten hold about 1.8% of the sample.

The donors were healthy, HIV-negative adults who had no recently reported acute infections or vaccinations. Only Caucasian adults living in Nashville, Tennessee, USA were represented among the donors. CD4+ T cells were enriched by magnetic negative selection, after which naive cells were positively selected on CD45RA and the negative fraction was taken as the memory subset. After blood collection by leukapheresis, PBMCs were isolated using Ficoll-Histopaque density gradient centrifugation and then cryopreserved in the vapor phase of liquid nitrogen. Purity and quantity of every magnetically sorted T cell population were checked by analytical flow cytometry. Each sorted fraction had its genomic DNA isolated and then quantified by UV absorbance on a Nanodrop 2000c. The sample comes from a study of shared clonotypes between healthy human individuals (dated by TCRdb to about 2020). Broadly, across the study: A couple of women and three men aged 18 to 49 years were included in the cohort. Per donor, leukapheresis produced somewhere between about 0.94 and 10 billion PBMCs. Blood TCR repertoires of a handful of healthy adults were deeply sequenced to estimate repertoire size and the extent of clonotype sharing between individuals. To increase sequencing depth and limit assay-specific biases, different laboratories used diverse techniques to prepare libraries and sequence TCR repertoires. For each donor, CD4 naive and CD4 memory were each run on three plates, CD8 naive on two plates, and CD8 memory on one plate. Paper-wide results and their limitations: Based on pairwise subsampling, the degree of clonotype sharing among donors was expected to be affected by sequencing depth. When a few donors were compared, the shared fraction of clonotypes was about 5.2% for naive CD4, less than 4% for naive CD8, more than 2% for memory CD4, and around 0.4% for memory CD8. Naive subsets generally had larger estimated clonotype richness than memory subsets did. Because the study included a small number of donors, the genetic and exposure-history diversity represented was limited. Even with the large sequencing depth, rarefaction of the sorted-subset datasets indicated that sequencing was incomplete. Sampling was restricted to blood, and TCR repertoires in tissue are likely to differ from TCR repertoires in blood. Compared with non-shared clonotypes, the clonotypes found in all four sorted-subset donors had higher generation probabilities.

Sequences were obtained from memory CD4+ T cells sorted from blood. The sample's cell subset or site label, in plain terms: CD45RA-negative fraction. The sequence joins TRBV27 to TRBJ1-1, and 8 junctional nucleotides match TRBD1. This TCR was sampled from a woman aged 30 to 39 in good health. The base sequence is TGTGCCAGCAGACCGGGACAGGCGAACACTGAAGCTTTCTTT. Its protein reads: CASRPGQANTEAFF.